These 26 T cell receptor beta chains share one sample of origin, sequenced in a study of blood T cell repertoires in COVID-19. TCRdb keeps only in-frame clones here, not all; method: immunoSEQ multiplex PCR. The table has some 200,000 clones, around 82% seen once. The sample comprised PBMCs or T cells enriched from blood (not recorded which). The receptors were gathered from a woman in her thirties or forties with acute COVID-19.

V and J are TRBV3-1 (or the pseudogene TRBV3-2) and TRBJ1-4; 9 bases agree with TRBD1. V shed 2 bases and J 7 bases; nucleotides not matched to a gene: 14. The CDR3 runs 18 residues. In germline, CDR1 is LGHDT, CDR2 YNNKEL (reference sequence). This CDR3 is CASSQNRPGDRAGEKLFF. The DNA for the CDR3 is TGTGCCAGCAGCCAAAATAGACCTGGGGACAGGGCGGGTGAAAAACTGTTTTTT.

V gene TRBV19 combines with J gene TRBJ1-1, with D unclear. V was clipped by 8 bases and J by 8 bases, with 9 bases between them. The CDR3 is 10 amino acids. CDR1 and CDR2 (germline): LNHDA, SQIVND (reference sequence). The chain's CDR3 is CASFRGEAFF. The CDR3 DNA reads as TGTGCCAGTTTTAGAGGGGAAGCTTTCTTT.

This clone was observed a handful of times. The chain carries TRBV9 and TRBJ1-6, with D unresolved. Per the germline V gene, CDR1 is SGDLS and CDR2 is YYNGEE. The V end was cut by 7 bases, the J end by 12 bases, with 17 bases between. This CDR3 region has 13 residues. CDR3 DNA: TGTGCCAGCTCCGACAATCCCCTGAGACCCCTCCACTTT. This sequence encodes CASSDNPLRPLHF. The whole variable domain, remainder taken from reference TRBV9 and TRBJ1-6, is DSGVTQTPKHLITATGQRVTLRCSPRSGDLSVYWYQQSLDQGLQFLIQYYNGEERAKGNILERFSAQQFPDLHSELNLSSLELGDSALYFCASSDNPLRPLHFGNGTRLTVT.

This rearrangement joins TRBV6-5 to TRBJ1-6; TRBD1 matches 7 bases. Germline V gene data show CDR1 as MNHEY and CDR2 as SVGAGI. V was clipped by 7 bases and J by 7 bases; unmatched bases: 7. The CDR3 has 14 amino acids. The CDR3 here is CASTDRVGNSPLHF. In DNA, the CDR3 is TGTGCCAGCACCGACAGGGTAGGCAATTCACCCCTCCACTTT.

At least ten counts were recorded for this clone. The V and J genes are TRBV28 and TRBJ1-1; 9 nucleotides align to TRBD1. CDR3 length: 16 amino acids. Germline CDR1 and CDR2: MDHEN and SYDVKM. Unmatched junction bases numbered 9, after V lost 4 bases and J lost 3 bases. The CDR3 bases are TGTGCCAGCAGTTCAGCAGGGGACAGGGATCACACTGAAGCTTTCTTT. Its translation: CASSSAGDRDHTEAFF.

This clone was seen just once. The CDR3 is CASSPHDAGGSYEQYF. The CDR3 region has the DNA TGTGCCAGCAGCCCCCACGACGCGGGAGGATCCTACGAGCAGTACTTC. The chain has TRBV6-2 or TRBV6-3 and TRBJ2-7; 8 bases match TRBD2. The CDR3 totals 16 residues. V dropped 6 bases and J dropped 1; count of bases not matched to a gene: 11. CDR1 and CDR2 from the germline V gene are MNHEY and SVGEGT.

DNA for the CDR3: TGCAGCGCCGGGGGGAGGGAAGGGGTACTGTTTTTT. Translated: CSAGGREGVLFF. This chain joins TRBV29-1 and TRBJ1-4, with D perhaps matching TRBD1 (5 bases). Germline values: CDR1 SQVTM, CDR2 ANQGSEA. The CDR3 runs to 12 residues. The V end was cut by 7 bases, the J end by 13 bases, with 19 bases between.

The chain is built from TRBV7-3 and TRBJ1-2, with D possibly TRBD1 on 6 matching bases. The CDR3 is 17 residues long. With 5 bases removed from V and 4 bases from J, the gap between germline ends came to 23 bases. Germline values: CDR1 SGHTA, CDR2 FQGTGA. CDR3 DNA: TGTGCCAGCAGCCCCGCGGGGGGCCCGGAGGGAATCTATGGCTACACCTTC. It specifies CASSPAGGPEGIYGYTF.

This chain connects TRBV7-8 to TRBJ2-6; D call uncertain. This CDR3 is 15 amino acids long. Trimming took off 4 bases at V and 0 bases at J, with 7 bases between the two ends. CDR1 and CDR2 from the germline V gene are SGHVS and FQNEAQ. In DNA, the CDR3 is TGTGCCAGCAGCTCTGCAGGCTCTGGGGCCAACGTCCTGACTTTC. It encodes CASSSAGSGANVLTF.

V gene TRBV7-2 combines with J gene TRBJ2-7, with TRBD2 identical over 9 bases. The CDR3 has 12 amino acids. After removal of 10 bases from V and 6 bases from J, the junction contained 7 bases not matched to a gene. Germline CDR1 reads SGHTA; CDR2 reads FQGNSA. CDR3 region: CATGGRAREQYF. Written as DNA, the CDR3 is TGTGCCACCGGCGGGAGGGCCCGCGAGCAGTACTTC.

This rearrangement joins TRBV28 to TRBJ1-5; a possible D gene is TRBD1 (5 bases). V was clipped by 6 bases and J by 3 bases, with 21 bases between them. CDR3 size: 17 residues. Germline CDR1 reads MDHEN; CDR2 reads SYDVKM. The CDR3 is CASRVEGTFGINQPQHF. The DNA of the CDR3 is TGTGCCAGCAGGGTTGAAGGGACTTTCGGAATCAATCAGCCCCAGCATTTT.

V usage is TRBV19 and J usage is TRBJ1-1, with D unclear. Germline CDR1 is LNHDA and CDR2 is SQIVND (reference sequence). The CDR3 runs to 14 residues. Trimming left V 1 base short and J 3 bases short, with 9 bases between. This chain's CDR3 is CASSIGFEDTEAFF. Here the CDR3 DNA reads TGTGCCAGTAGTATAGGGTTTGAGGACACTGAAGCTTTCTTT.

The chain is built from TRBV27 and TRBJ1-2; 7 positions agree with TRBD1. CDR1 and CDR2 (germline): MNHEY, SMNVEV (reference sequence). With V trimmed by 6 bases and J by 4 bases, 5 bases remained unmatched. The CDR3 is 13 amino acids. The CDR3 DNA follows: TGTGCCAGCAGGGACAGGACGGGCTATGGCTACACCTTC. Its translation: CASRDRTGYGYTF.

This sequence joins TRBV23-1 and TRBJ1-5, with D hard to call. TRBV23-1 is an open reading frame whose function is uncertain. CDR3 length: 15 amino acids. V was trimmed by 3 bases and J by 3 bases, leaving 12 bases between them. The DNA of the CDR3 is TGCGCCAGCAGTCATTGTACGGTGCTCAATCAGCCCCAGCATTTT. It codes for CASSHCTVLNQPQHF.

V gene TRBV3-1 (or the pseudogene TRBV3-2) combines with J gene TRBJ2-7, with 10 bases fitting TRBD1. Germline loops: CDR1 LGHDT, CDR2 YNNKEL (reference sequence). Trimming cost V 1 base and J 6 bases; bases outside gene matches: 6. This CDR3 has 15 amino acids. For the CDR3, the DNA is TGTGCCAGCAGCCAAGGAAGGACAGGGGGTGGCGAGCAGTACTTC. Its translation: CASSQGRTGGGEQYF.

This chain links TRBV27 with TRBJ2-7, with 10 bases identical to TRBD2. CDR1 is MNHEY and CDR2 is SMNVEV in the germline V gene (reference sequence). The CDR3 is 17 residues long. The V segment lost 7 bases and the J segment 7 bases; nucleotides outside the gene matches: 19. This CDR3 reads CASTPPSPTSGYCEQYF. The CDR3 region has the DNA TGTGCCAGCACCCCACCCTCGCCGACTAGCGGGTATTGTGAGCAGTACTTC.

CDR3 nucleotides: TGCGCCAGCAGCAGGGGGACTAGTTTAGGTGAGCAGTTCTTC. This gives the protein CASSRGTSLGEQFF. V usage is TRBV5-1 and J usage is TRBJ2-1; 8 positions agree with TRBD2. CDR1 is SGHRS and CDR2 is YFSETQ in the germline V gene. The CDR3 extends over 14 amino acids. Trimming cost V 4 bases and J 9 bases; bases outside gene matches: 9.

V usage is TRBV2 and J usage is TRBJ2-7; 9 positions agree with TRBD1. The CDR3 is 15 amino acids. Per germline, CDR1 SNHLY and CDR2 FYNNEI. V shed 2 bases, J shed 0 bases, and the junction held 2 bases outside the gene matches. For the CDR3, the DNA is TGTGCCAGCAGTGAATGGGGACAGGGCTCCTACGAGCAGTACTTC. Translation: CASSEWGQGSYEQYF.

CDR3 nucleotides: TGCAGCGTTGTAGAACAGGGGCTACCTAACACTGAAGCTTTCTTT. Amino acids: CSVVEQGLPNTEAFF. This chain joins TRBV29-1 and TRBJ1-1; 7 bases map to TRBD1. Germline values: CDR1 SQVTM, CDR2 ANQGSEA. The CDR3 consists of 15 residues. The junction had 10 bases not matched to a gene; V was cut back by 4 bases and J by 2 bases.

The chain uses TRBV9 and TRBJ2-1; 13 nucleotides line up with TRBD2. Per germline, CDR1 SGDLS and CDR2 YYNGEE. The J segment lost 8 bases and the V segment lost 0 bases, leaving 8 bases of the junction unmatched. The CDR3 is made up of 17 amino acids. CDR3 in DNA: TGTGCCAGCAGCGTAGTTGGACTAGCGGGAGTTTTCGATGAGCAGTTCTTC. This sequence encodes CASSVVGLAGVFDEQFF. The full variable domain, with the rest looked up from reference TRBV9 and TRBJ2-1, is DSGVTQTPKHLITATGQRVTLRCSPRSGDLSVYWYQQSLDQGLQFLIQYYNGEERAKGNILERFSAQQFPDLHSELNLSSLELGDSALYFCASSVVGLAGVFDEQFFGPGTRLTVL.

V is TRBV6-1 and J is TRBJ1-1; D is unclear. V lost 2 bases and J 0 bases, leaving 7 bases between the germline ends. From germline, CDR1 is MNHNS and CDR2 SASEGT. The CDR3 covers 14 residues. CDR3 residues: CASSERHLNTEAFF. The CDR3 nucleotides read TGTGCCAGCAGTGAAAGACACCTGAACACTGAAGCTTTCTTT.

The chain carries TRBV4-2 and TRBJ2-2; D remains unclear. Germline V gene sequence: CDR1 LGHNA, CDR2 YNFKEQ. V was shortened by 0 bases and J by 2 bases, with 13 bases between the two germline ends. The CDR3 extends over 17 amino acids. As DNA, the CDR3 is TGTGCCAGCAGCCAAGATCGGAGATCGTTTAACACCGGGGAGCTGTTTTTT. It specifies CASSQDRRSFNTGELFF.

This rearrangement joins TRBV11-2 to TRBJ2-1; 8 nucleotides line up with TRBD2. CDR3 length: 18 amino acids. CDR1 SGHAT and CDR2 FQNNGV come from the germline V gene. The trim removed 0 bases at V and 6 bases at J, leaving 13 bases unmatched. CDR3 DNA: TGTGCCAGCAGCTTAGATGGCCTCGGGGGGGCTACGGGCAATGAGCAGTTCTTC. It encodes CASSLDGLGGATGNEQFF.

This clone was seen ten or more times. This chain uses TRBV4-3 with TRBJ2-1; 8 positions match TRBD1. CDR1 and CDR2 (germline): LGHNA, YSLEER. This CDR3 contains 15 residues. The ends lost 4 bases at V and 6 bases at J; junction bases unmatched: 8. The CDR3 DNA follows: TGCGCCAGCAGCCTCCGTACCACAGGGGGCAATGAGCAGTTCTTC. It codes for CASSLRTTGGNEQFF.

The V gene is TRBV11-3, the J gene TRBJ2-1, with D tentatively TRBD1 (5 bases). The V end lost 5 bases, the J end lost 5 bases, and 10 bases lay between the germline ends. Germline CDR1 and CDR2: SGHNT and YENEEA. The CDR3 spans 13 residues. For the CDR3, the DNA is TGTGCCAGCAGCGTGACAGAGGACAATGAGCAGTTCTTC. This gives the protein CASSVTEDNEQFF.

The chain recombines TRBV30 with TRBJ1-2, with no clear D. V was clipped by 4 bases and J by 4 bases, with 13 bases between them. The CDR3 is made up of 13 amino acids. CDR1 is GTSNPN and CDR2 is SVGIG in the germline V gene (reference sequence). The CDR3 sequence is CAWKSRAGYGYTF. The CDR3 DNA sequence: TGTGCCTGGAAGTCGCGCGCAGGCTATGGCTACACCTTC. Filled out from reference TRBV30 and TRBJ1-2, the complete variable domain reads SQTIHQWPATLVQPVGSPLSLECTVEGTSNPNLYWYRQAAGRGLQLLFYSVGIGQISSEVPQNLSASRPQDRQFILSSKKLLLSDSGFYLCAWKSRAGYGYTFGSGTRLTVV.